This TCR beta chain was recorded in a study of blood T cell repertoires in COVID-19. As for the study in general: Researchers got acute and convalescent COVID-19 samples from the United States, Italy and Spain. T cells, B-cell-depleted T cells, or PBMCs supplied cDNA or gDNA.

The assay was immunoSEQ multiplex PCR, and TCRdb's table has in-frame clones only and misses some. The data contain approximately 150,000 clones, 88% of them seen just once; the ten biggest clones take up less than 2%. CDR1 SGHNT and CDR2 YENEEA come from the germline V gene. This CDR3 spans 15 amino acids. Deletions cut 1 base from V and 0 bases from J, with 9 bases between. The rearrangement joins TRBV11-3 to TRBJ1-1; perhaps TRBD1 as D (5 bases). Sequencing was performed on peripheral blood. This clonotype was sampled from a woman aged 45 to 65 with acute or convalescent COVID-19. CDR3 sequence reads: CASSLGQGVNTEAFF. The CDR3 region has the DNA TGTGCCAGCAGCTTAGGGCAAGGGGTGAACACTGAAGCTTTCTTT.